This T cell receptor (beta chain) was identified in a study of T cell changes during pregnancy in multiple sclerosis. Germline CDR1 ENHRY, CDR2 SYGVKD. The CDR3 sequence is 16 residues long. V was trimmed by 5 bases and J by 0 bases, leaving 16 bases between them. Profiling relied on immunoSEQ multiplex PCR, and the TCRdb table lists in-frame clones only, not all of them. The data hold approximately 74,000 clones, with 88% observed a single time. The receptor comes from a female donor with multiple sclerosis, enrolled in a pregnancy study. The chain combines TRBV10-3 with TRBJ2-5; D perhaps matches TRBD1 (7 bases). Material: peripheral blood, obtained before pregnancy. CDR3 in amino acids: CAISPGDRSDQETQYF. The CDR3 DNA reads TGTGCCATCAGTCCGGGGGACAGATCGGACCAAGAGACCCAGTACTTC.